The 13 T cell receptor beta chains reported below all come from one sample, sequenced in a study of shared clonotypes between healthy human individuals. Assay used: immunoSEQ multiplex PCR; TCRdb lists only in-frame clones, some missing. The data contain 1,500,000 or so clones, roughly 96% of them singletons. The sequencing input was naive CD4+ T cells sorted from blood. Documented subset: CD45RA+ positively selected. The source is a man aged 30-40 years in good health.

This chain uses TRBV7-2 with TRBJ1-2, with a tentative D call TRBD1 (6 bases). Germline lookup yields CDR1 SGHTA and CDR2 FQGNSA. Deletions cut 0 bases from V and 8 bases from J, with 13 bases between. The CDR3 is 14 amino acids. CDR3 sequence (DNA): TGTGCCAGCAGCTTAGCCTACAGGGTAGTGGGCTACACCTTC. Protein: CASSLAYRVVGYTF.

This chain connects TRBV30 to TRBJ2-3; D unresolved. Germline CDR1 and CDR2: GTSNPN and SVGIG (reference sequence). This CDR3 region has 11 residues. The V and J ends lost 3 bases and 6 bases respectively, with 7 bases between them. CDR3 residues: CAWSMSDTQYF. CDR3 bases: TGTGCCTGGAGCATGAGCGATACGCAGTATTTT.

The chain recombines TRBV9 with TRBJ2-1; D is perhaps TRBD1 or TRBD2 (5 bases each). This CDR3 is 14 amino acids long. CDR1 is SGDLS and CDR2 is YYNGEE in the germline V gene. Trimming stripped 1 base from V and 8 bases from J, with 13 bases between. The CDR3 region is CASSVSRDLDEQFF. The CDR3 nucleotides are TGTGCCAGCAGCGTATCTAGGGACCTTGATGAGCAGTTCTTC. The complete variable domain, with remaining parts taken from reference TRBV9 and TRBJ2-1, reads DSGVTQTPKHLITATGQRVTLRCSPRSGDLSVYWYQQSLDQGLQFLIQYYNGEERAKGNILERFSAQQFPDLHSELNLSSLELGDSALYFCASSVSRDLDEQFFGPGTRLTVL.

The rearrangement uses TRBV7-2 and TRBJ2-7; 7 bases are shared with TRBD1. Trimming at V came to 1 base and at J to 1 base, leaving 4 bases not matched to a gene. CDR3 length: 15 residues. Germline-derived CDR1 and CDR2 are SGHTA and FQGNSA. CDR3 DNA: TGTGCCAGCAGCTTAGACCACAGGGGTTCCTACGAGCAGTACTTC. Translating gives CASSLDHRGSYEQYF.

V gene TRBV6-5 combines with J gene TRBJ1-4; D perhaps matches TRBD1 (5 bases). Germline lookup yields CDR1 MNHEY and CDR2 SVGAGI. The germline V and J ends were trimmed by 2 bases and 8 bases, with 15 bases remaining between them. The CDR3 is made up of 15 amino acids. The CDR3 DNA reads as TGTGCCAGCAGTTACGACCTTGAGGGGTACGAAAAACTGTTTTTT. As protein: CASSYDLEGYEKLFF.

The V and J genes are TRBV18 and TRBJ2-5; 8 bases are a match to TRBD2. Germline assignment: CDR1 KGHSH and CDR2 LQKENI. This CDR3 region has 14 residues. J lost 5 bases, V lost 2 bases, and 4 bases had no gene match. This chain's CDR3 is CASSPAGGGETQYF. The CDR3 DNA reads TGTGCCAGCTCACCAGCGGGAGGCGGTGAGACCCAGTACTTC.

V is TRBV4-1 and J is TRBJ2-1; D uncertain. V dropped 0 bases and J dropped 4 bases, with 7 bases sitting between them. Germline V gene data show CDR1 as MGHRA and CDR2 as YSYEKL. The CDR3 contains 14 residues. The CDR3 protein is CASSQDRAYNEQFF. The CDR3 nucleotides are TGCGCCAGCAGCCAAGATAGGGCTTACAATGAGCAGTTCTTC.

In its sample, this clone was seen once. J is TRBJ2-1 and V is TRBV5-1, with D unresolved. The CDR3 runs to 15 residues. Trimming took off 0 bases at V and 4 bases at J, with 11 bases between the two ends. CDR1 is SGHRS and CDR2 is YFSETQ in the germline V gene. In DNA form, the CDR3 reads TGCGCCAGCAGCTTGGGGGAACGAGCTTACAATGAGCAGTTCTTC. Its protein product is CASSLGERAYNEQFF.

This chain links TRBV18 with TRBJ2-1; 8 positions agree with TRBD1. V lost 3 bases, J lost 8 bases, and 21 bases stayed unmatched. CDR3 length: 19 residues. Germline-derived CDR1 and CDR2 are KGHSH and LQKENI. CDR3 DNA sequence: TGTGCCAGCTCACCGTTGAGTGCACAGGGGGTTCCACAGTTCTATGAGCAGTTCTTC. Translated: CASSPLSAQGVPQFYEQFF.

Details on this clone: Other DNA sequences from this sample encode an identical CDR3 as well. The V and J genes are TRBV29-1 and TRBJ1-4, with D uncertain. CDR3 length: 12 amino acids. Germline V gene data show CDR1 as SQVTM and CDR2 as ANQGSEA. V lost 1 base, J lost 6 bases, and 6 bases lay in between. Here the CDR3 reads CSVEGGDEKLFF. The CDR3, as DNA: TGCAGCGTTGAAGGAGGAGATGAAAAACTGTTTTTT. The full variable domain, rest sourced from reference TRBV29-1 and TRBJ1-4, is SAVISQKPSRDICQRGTSLTIQCQVDSQVTMMFWYRQQPGQSLTLIATANQGSEATYESGFVIDKFPISRPNLTFSTLTVSNMSPEDSSIYLCSVEGGDEKLFFGSGTQLSVL.

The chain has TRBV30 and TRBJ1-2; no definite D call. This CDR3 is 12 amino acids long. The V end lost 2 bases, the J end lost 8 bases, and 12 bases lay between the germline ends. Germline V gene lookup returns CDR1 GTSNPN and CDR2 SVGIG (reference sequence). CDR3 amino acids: CAWSPLTGGYTF. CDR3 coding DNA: TGTGCCTGGAGTCCGTTAACGGGAGGCTACACCTTC.

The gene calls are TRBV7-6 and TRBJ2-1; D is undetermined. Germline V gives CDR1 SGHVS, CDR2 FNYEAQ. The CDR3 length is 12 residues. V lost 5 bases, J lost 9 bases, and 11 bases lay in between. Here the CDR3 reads CASSPNVGEQFF. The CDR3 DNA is TGTGCCAGCAGCCCAAATGTCGGTGAGCAGTTCTTC.

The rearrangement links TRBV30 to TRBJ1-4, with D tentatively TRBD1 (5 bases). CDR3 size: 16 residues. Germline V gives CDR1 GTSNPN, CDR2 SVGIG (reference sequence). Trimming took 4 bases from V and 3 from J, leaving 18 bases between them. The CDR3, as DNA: TGTGCCTGGACCCCCTCGGGGGGGATTGCTAATGAAAAACTGTTTTTT. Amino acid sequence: CAWTPSGGIANEKLFF.